This TCR beta chain appears in the sequencing data of a study of blood T cell repertoires in COVID-19. About the study: The study drew acute and convalescent COVID-19 samples from the United States, Italy and Spain. Nucleic acid was either cDNA or gDNA, and it came from T cells, B-cell-depleted T cells, or PBMCs.

Profiling relied on immunoSEQ multiplex PCR, and the TCRdb table lists in-frame clones only, not all of them. The sample has over 200,000 clones, roughly 86% seen once. Germline CDR1 and CDR2: MNHEY and SVGEGT. Germline trimming cut 0 bases from V and 4 bases from J; bases unmatched to any gene: 7. This CDR3 region has 17 residues. Sequencing was performed on peripheral blood. V and J are TRBV6-2 or TRBV6-3 and TRBJ2-1; 9 bases match TRBD2. This TCR came from a woman aged 25-40 years who had recovered from COVID-19. DNA of the CDR3: TGTGCCAGCAGTTACTCGAGGGTAGCGGGGGAGTACAATGAGCAGTTCTTC. It is translated as CASSYSRVAGEYNEQFF.